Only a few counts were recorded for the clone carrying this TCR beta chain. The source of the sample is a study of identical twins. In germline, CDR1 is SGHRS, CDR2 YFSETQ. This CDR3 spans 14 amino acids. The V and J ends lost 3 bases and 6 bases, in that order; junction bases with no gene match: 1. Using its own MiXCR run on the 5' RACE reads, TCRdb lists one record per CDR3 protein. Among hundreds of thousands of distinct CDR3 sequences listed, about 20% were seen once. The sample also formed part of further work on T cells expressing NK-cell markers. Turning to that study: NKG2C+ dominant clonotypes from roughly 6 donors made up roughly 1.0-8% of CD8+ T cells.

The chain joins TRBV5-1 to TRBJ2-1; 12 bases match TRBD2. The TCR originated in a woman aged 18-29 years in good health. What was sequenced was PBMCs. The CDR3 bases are TGCGCCAGCAGCTGGACTAGCGGGGCCAATGAGCAGTTCTTC. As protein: CASSWTSGANEQFF. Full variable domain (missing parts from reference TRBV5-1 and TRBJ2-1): KAGVTQTPRYLIKTRGQQVTLSCSPISGHRSVSWYQQTPGQGLQFLFEYFSETQRNKGNFPGRFSGRQFSNSRSEMNVSTLELGDSALYLCASSWTSGANEQFFGPGTRLTVL.